A selection of T cell receptor beta chains follows, all from one sample in a study of response to subunit inactivated influenza vaccine. TCRdb re-called the RT-PCR reads with MiXCR, one entry per CDR3 protein. The table lists approximately 500,000 distinct CDR3 sequences, approximately 22% of them singletons. Separately, the same data were catalogued under a study of T cells expressing NK-cell markers.

Here the sequenced sample was CD4+ T cells sorted from PBMCs, taken 12 days after vaccination. Source of these receptors: a man between 45 and 60 years old who received an inactivated influenza vaccine. Each CDR3 is given with its conserved first and last residue. The D gene is left open where the match is weak. Size tells how often a clone was seen (once, few, many) or the class of an expanded clone, and some rows leave it out.

J,V,size,D,DNA,CDR3
TRBJ2-1,TRBV20-1,many,NA,TGCAGTGCTAGAGGGGCAGTGGGCATCGGGGAGCAGTTCTTC,CSARGAVGIGEQFF
TRBJ2-1,TRBV24-1,few,TRBD2,TGTGCCACCAGTGATCCCGGGAGGGGCAGGGAGGCTGAGCAGTTCTTC,CATSDPGRGREAEQFF
TRBJ2-7,TRBV7-2,NA,TRBD1,TGTGCCAGCAGTACGATTACAGGGGGCTGGGAGCAGTACTTC,CASSTITGGWEQYF
TRBJ2-7,TRBV12-3/TRBV12-4,many,TRBD2,TGTGCCAGCAGTTCCGTTCCTCGCTTTGGGACTAGCGGGAAAAACTACGAGCAGTACTTC,CASSSVPRFGTSGKNYEQYF
TRBJ2-3,TRBV5-6,NA,NA,TGTGCCAGCAGCTTGTATATGACAGATACGCAGTATTTT,CASSLYMTDTQYF
TRBJ1-2,TRBV5-1,few,TRBD1,TGCGCCAGCAGCTGGGGGGGACAGGGACACTATGGCTACACCTTC,CASSWGGQGHYGYTF
TRBJ1-1,TRBV12-3/TRBV12-4,NA,NA,TGTGCCAGCAGTTTAGCTACAGTGGCGTTT,CASSLATVAF
TRBJ1-5,TRBV12-3/TRBV12-4,few,NA,TGTGCCAGCAGTTTATTAGGTACCAATCAGCCCCAGCATTTT,CASSLLGTNQPQHF
TRBJ2-2,TRBV27,few,NA,TGTGCCAGCAGTTTATCTGGGCTTCAGACCGGGGAGCTGTTTTTT,CASSLSGLQTGELFF
TRBJ2-5,TRBV20-1,NA,NA,TGCAGTGCTAGAGATATAAAGACCCAGTACTTC,CSARDIKTQYF
TRBJ2-3,TRBV29-1,many,NA,TGCAGCGTAAAAGGACAGATCACAGATACGCAGTATTTT,CSVKGQITDTQYF
TRBJ2-7,TRBV20-1,NA,TRBD2,TGCAGTGGTACCGGGGGATTGGTGACTAGCGGGAGTGCGTACGAGCAGTACTTC,CSGTGGLVTSGSAYEQYF
TRBJ2-3,TRBV4-2,NA,NA,TGTGCCAGCAGCTCCCGTTCAGATACGCAGTATTTT,CASSSRSDTQYF
TRBJ2-1,TRBV10-3,few,TRBD2,TGTGCCATCAGTGATCCCCTAGGGACTAGCGGGAGTGAGGAGCAGTTCTTC,CAISDPLGTSGSEEQFF
TRBJ2-3,TRBV6-2/TRBV6-3,NA,TRBD2,TGTGCCAGCAGTAGGATGGCGGGAGTCACAGATACGCAGTATTTT,CASSRMAGVTDTQYF
TRBJ2-2,TRBV4-3,NA,TRBD2,TGCGCCAGCAGCCAAGAGATCCCTAGCGGGGCCGGGGAGCTGTTTTTT,CASSQEIPSGAGELFF
TRBJ2-3,TRBV7-2,few,NA,TGTGCCAGCAGCTCCAATGTGTGGCGCACAGATACGCAGTATTTT,CASSSNVWRTDTQYF
TRBJ2-1,TRBV5-1,NA,NA,TGCGCCAGCAGCTCCTGGACAGCCCTGAGCTCCTACAATGAGCAGTTCTTC,CASSSWTALSSYNEQFF
TRBJ1-4,TRBV28,few,NA,TGTGCCAGCGGAGAGAGGAATGAAAAACTGTTTTTT,CASGERNEKLFF
TRBJ1-2,TRBV6-2/TRBV6-3,NA,NA,TGTGCCAGCAGTTACCCGGGGACAACCAACTATGGCTACACCTTC,CASSYPGTTNYGYTF
TRBJ2-7,TRBV12-3/TRBV12-4,NA,TRBD2,TGTGCCAGCAGTTTAGGGTCAGGGAGGGAGAAGTACTTC,CASSLGSGREKYF
TRBJ2-7,TRBV15,NA,NA,TGTGCCACCAGTCCCGATCTCTCGGCCACCTACGAGCAGTACTTC,CATSPDLSATYEQYF
TRBJ2-1,TRBV3-1,few,NA,TGTGCCAGCAGCCAGGGGTCCCTTTACAATGAGCAGTTCTTC,CASSQGSLYNEQFF
TRBJ1-4,TRBV7-2,few,NA,TGTGCCAGCAGCTTAGGGGTGGGGGAGGAAAAACTGTTTTTT,CASSLGVGEEKLFF
TRBJ2-3,TRBV11-2,few,NA,TGTGCCAGCAGCTTAGATAGGCCCCCGCAGTATTTT,CASSLDRPPQYF
TRBJ1-5,TRBV20-1,NA,TRBD1,TGCAGTGCCCTCCGGGGGACAGGCAATCAGCCCCAGCATTTT,CSALRGTGNQPQHF
TRBJ2-1,TRBV12-3/TRBV12-4,NA,TRBD2,TGTGCCAGCAGCCTAGCGGGATTGGGATACAATGAGCAGTTCTTC,CASSLAGLGYNEQFF
TRBJ1-4,TRBV20-1,NA,NA,TGCAGTGCTAGAGATATTATGTCCGGCACTAATGAAAAACTGTTTTTT,CSARDIMSGTNEKLFF